Below, 15 T cell receptor beta chains from the same sample are listed, as sequenced in a study of blood T cell repertoires in COVID-19. Some clones are missing from TCRdb's copy, which holds only in-frame ones; the method was immunoSEQ multiplex PCR. The repertoire consists of more than 110,000 clones, with around 82% occurring once and the leading ten covering 5.5%. The material sequenced was PBMCs or T cells enriched from blood (not recorded which). The receptors originated from a man in his forties or fifties with acute COVID-19.

The chain carries TRBV9 and TRBJ1-1; the D gene is possibly TRBD1 (5 bases). The CDR3 sequence is 15 residues long. CDR1 is SGDLS and CDR2 is YYNGEE in the germline V gene. V lost 0 bases and J 2 bases, leaving 11 bases between the germline ends. CDR3 bases: TGTGCCAGCAGCGTAGTCGCAGGGACTAACACTGAAGCTTTCTTT. Translation: CASSVVAGTNTEAFF.

In its sample, this clone was seen a few times. The V and J genes are TRBV4-1 and TRBJ2-2; D perhaps matches TRBD1 (6 bases). The CDR3 runs to 17 residues. Germline V CDR1 and CDR2: MGHRA, YSYEKL. Trimming cost V 4 bases and J 4 bases, with 19 bases left between them. The CDR3 region has the DNA TGCGCCAGCAGCCGCAGCAGGGGCCTGGGTGTCACCGGGGAGCTGTTTTTT. Its translation: CASSRSRGLGVTGELFF.

The gene calls are TRBV6-5 and TRBJ2-7; the D gene is possibly TRBD2 (7 bases). V was cut by 6 bases and J by 6 bases, with 21 bases left in between. Per the germline V gene, CDR1 is MNHEY and CDR2 is SVGAGI. CDR3 length: 15 amino acids. The DNA of the CDR3 is TGTGCCAGCAGCCTCGGGGGGTGGGGGCAGAGCGAGCAGTACTTC. Translation gives CASSLGGWGQSEQYF.

This chain joins TRBV7-2 and TRBJ1-1; D is undetermined. CDR3 length equals 14 residues. CDR1 and CDR2 from the germline V gene are SGHTA and FQGNSA. Trimming took off 5 bases at V and 1 base at J, with 11 bases between the two ends. This CDR3 reads CASSLLPGNTEAFF. Written as DNA, the CDR3 is TGTGCCAGCAGCCTCCTTCCAGGGAACACTGAAGCTTTCTTT.

This clone was observed a few times. This chain links TRBV6-5 with TRBJ2-7; TRBD2 agrees at 10 bases. Germline V gene data show CDR1 as MNHEY and CDR2 as SVGAGI. V dropped 3 bases and J dropped 3; count of bases not matched to a gene: 5. The CDR3 runs to 15 residues. CDR3 loop: CASSYYSGGLYEQYF. The CDR3 nucleotides are TGTGCCAGCAGTTATTATAGCGGGGGGCTCTACGAGCAGTACTTC.

The V call is TRBV2, the J call TRBJ1-2, with 7 bases lining up with TRBD1. Germline trimming cut 6 bases from V and 4 bases from J; bases unmatched to any gene: 2. This CDR3 is built from 12 residues. Germline loops: CDR1 SNHLY, CDR2 FYNNEI. The CDR3 loop reads CASRGTAYGYTF. For the CDR3, the DNA is TGTGCCAGCAGAGGGACAGCCTATGGCTACACCTTC.

The chain is built from TRBV5-1 and TRBJ2-3, with 12 bases matching TRBD2. Germline assignment: CDR1 SGHRS and CDR2 YFSETQ. Trimming at V came to 1 base and at J to 5 bases, leaving 5 bases not matched to a gene. CDR3 length equals 16 residues. The CDR3 bases are TGCGCCAGCAGCTTGTCGCTGACTAGCGGGGGAGATACGCAGTATTTT. It specifies CASSLSLTSGGDTQYF. The full variable domain, its missing parts supplied by reference TRBV5-1 and TRBJ2-3, is KAGVTQTPRYLIKTRGQQVTLSCSPISGHRSVSWYQQTPGQGLQFLFEYFSETQRNKGNFPGRFSGRQFSNSRSEMNVSTLELGDSALYLCASSLSLTSGGDTQYFGPGTRLTVL.

V usage is TRBV19 and J usage is TRBJ2-1; D is uncertain. This CDR3 contains 14 residues. CDR1 is LNHDA, CDR2 SQIVND, per germline (reference sequence). Trimming cost V 7 bases and J 5 bases, with 15 bases left between them. The CDR3: CASKVSAPHNEQFF. The CDR3 DNA sequence: TGTGCCAGTAAGGTGAGCGCCCCGCACAATGAGCAGTTCTTC.

This clone was detected only once. J is TRBJ1-4 and V is TRBV4-1; 7 bases agree with TRBD1. The CDR3 has 15 residues. Germline CDR1 and CDR2: MGHRA and YSYEKL. V shed 1 base and J 6 bases; nucleotides not matched to a gene: 5. Here the CDR3 DNA reads TGCGCCAGCAGCCAAGTAGGCAGGGGGGATGAAAAACTGTTTTTT. Amino acids: CASSQVGRGDEKLFF.

The chain recombines TRBV7-6 with TRBJ1-6; the D gene is possibly TRBD1 (5 bases). V lost 6 bases and J 10 bases, leaving 22 bases between the germline ends. CDR1 is SGHVS, CDR2 FNYEAQ, per germline. This CDR3 is built from 16 residues. CDR3 sequence: CASSSGAGGDSSPLHF. CDR3 bases: TGTGCCAGCAGTTCCGGGGCCGGGGGAGATAGCTCACCCCTCCACTTT.

The rearrangement joins TRBV27 to TRBJ2-1; possibly TRBD1 for D (6 bases). Germline V gene lookup returns CDR1 MNHEY and CDR2 SMNVEV (reference sequence). There are 14 residues in the CDR3. V was clipped by 0 bases and J by 12 bases, with 15 bases between them. The chain's CDR3 is CASSLSPLQGRQFF. The CDR3 nucleotides read TGTGCCAGCAGTTTATCGCCATTACAGGGTCGGCAGTTCTTC.

The V gene is TRBV27, the J gene TRBJ2-3; TRBD2 aligns across 11 bases. V gave up 7 bases and J gave up 5 bases; unmatched junction bases: 8. The germline V gene has CDR1 MNHEY and CDR2 SMNVEV (reference sequence). The CDR3 has 15 amino acids. The CDR3 is CASIDGTSGLDTQYF. Written as DNA, the CDR3 is TGTGCCAGCATTGACGGGACTAGCGGACTAGATACGCAGTATTTT.

The chain links TRBV12-3 or TRBV12-4 to TRBJ2-5; D possibly corresponds to TRBD1 (6 bases). V lost 4 bases and J lost 5, with 11 bases in between. This CDR3 has 13 residues. CDR3 loop: CASSSTGTETQYF. CDR3 DNA sequence: TGTGCCAGCAGTTCTACAGGGACGGAGACCCAGTACTTC.

The chain carries TRBV27 and TRBJ1-2, with TRBD1 matching over 7 bases. The ends lost 5 bases at V and 8 bases at J; junction bases unmatched: 11. Germline V CDR1 and CDR2: MNHEY, SMNVEV (reference sequence). The CDR3 length is 14 residues. The DNA of the CDR3 is TGTGCCAGCAGTCCATTACAGGGGCAGCACGGCTACACCTTC. Its protein product is CASSPLQGQHGYTF.

This sequence joins TRBV7-2 and TRBJ2-5; D gene uncertain. V lost 0 bases, J lost 5 bases, and 10 bases lay in between. CDR1 and CDR2 (germline): SGHTA, FQGNSA. The CDR3 is 14 residues long. The CDR3 here is CASSLAPTPETQYF. CDR3 bases: TGTGCCAGCAGCTTAGCCCCTACCCCTGAGACCCAGTACTTC.